The rows below give T cell receptor beta chains drawn from one sample of a study of T cells expressing NK-cell markers. TCRdb reprocessed the 5' RACE reads; each CDR3 protein has one entry and no DNA is given. The repertoire table contains some 300,000 distinct CDR3 sequences. The material sequenced was blood T cells: a sorted CD56 or NKG2C T cell subset, CD4+ or CD8+ T cells, or bulk PBMC T cells (not recorded which). The origin of the receptors is a young man in good health. Each CDR3 is given with its conserved first and last residue. The order of the fields is V gene, J gene, CDR3 protein.

>TRBV20-1|TRBJ1-1
CSPNQGTEAFF
>TRBV30|TRBJ1-4
CAWGGRNPQEKLFF
>TRBV12-3/TRBV12-4|TRBJ2-1
CASSKTGQGEQFF
>TRBV12-3/TRBV12-4|TRBJ2-3
CASSAQTRLAGGPDTQYF
>TRBV12-3/TRBV12-4|TRBJ2-3
CASKFPLDTQYF
>TRBV20-1|TRBJ1-3
CSARGTGPSGNTIYF
>TRBV20-1|TRBJ2-2
CSAGDSGNLAGELFF
>TRBV28|TRBJ2-2
CASIGAGATGELFF
>TRBV5-1|TRBJ2-1
CASSLRDSISNEQFF
>TRBV12-3/TRBV12-4|TRBJ2-5
CASTAQDRPGTQYF
>TRBV6-1|TRBJ2-3
CASITGWADTQYF
>TRBV20-1|TRBJ2-3
CSARGLSGRADTQYF
>TRBV5-6|TRBJ1-2
CASSFGTIEGYTF
>TRBV6-1|TRBJ1-1
CASSRFSNTEAFF
>TRBV20-1|TRBJ1-4
CSASRGWGVHPDPFEKLFF
>TRBV7-2|TRBJ2-3
CASSFGGQGTNTQYF
>TRBV5-1|TRBJ1-6
CASSLWARDSAKNNSPLHF
>TRBV4-1|TRBJ2-5
CASSQVLKETQYF
>TRBV7-2|TRBJ2-3
CASSLGSGRAKDTQYF
>TRBV24-1|TRBJ2-1
CATSDTTGGYNEQFF
>TRBV6-5|TRBJ1-3
CASSPLLPGSTIYF
>TRBV20-1|TRBJ2-1
CSAASWREIYNEQFF
>TRBV19|TRBJ1-1
CASSREGAGEAFF
>TRBV12-3/TRBV12-4|TRBJ2-1
CASKQTGSGFDEQFF
>TRBV29-1|TRBJ1-2
CSISVGQFYGYTF
>TRBV20-1|TRBJ1-2
CSARRGQGAYYGYTF
>TRBV28|TRBJ1-1
CASSLSYTEAFF
>TRBV5-1|TRBJ1-6
CASSQQLTGQGFNSPLHF
>TRBV21-1|TRBJ2-2
CASSVRSGRVTGELFF
>TRBV5-1|TRBJ2-1
CASSLVGDSSYNEQFF
>TRBV10-3|TRBJ2-4
CAISESQENIQYF
>TRBV6-5|TRBJ2-7
CASQGAGGSYEQYF
>TRBV12-3/TRBV12-4|TRBJ2-1
CASNEGPGNEQFF
>TRBV20-1|TRBJ1-5
CSAITDRNQPQHF
>TRBV5-4|TRBJ2-5
CASSSVGQTQYF
>TRBV12-3/TRBV12-4|TRBJ2-1
CASSQGTSGRVRSYNEQFF
>TRBV7-9|TRBJ2-1
CASSLRVAASNEQFF
>TRBV7-9|TRBJ2-5
CASSLSGARNQETQYF